The 20 T cell receptor beta chains below were found in one sample sequenced in a study of human T cells and chemical hapten exposure. From the RACE reads, TCRdb called clonotypes with MiXCR, one entry per CDR3 protein. The sample has roughly 120,000 distinct CDR3 sequences, roughly 12% seen once; the top ten hold 1.3% to 1.5%. Time point given: patch test 1, 2 weeks after DPC sensitization. Treatment defined: therapeutic diphenylcyclopropenone sensitization with weekly scalp DPC. The source was whole blood, collected in connection with sensitization to the hapten diphenylcyclopropenone (DPC). The origin of the receptors is a woman aged 45 to 65 with alopecia areata. Some clones in this sample may be carry-over from other donors' samples.

The rearrangement joins TRBV28 to TRBJ2-7; no clear D gene. Trimming removed 3 bases from V and 7 bases from J, with 7 bases in between. The CDR3 covers 11 residues. Germline CDR1 reads MDHEN; CDR2 reads SYDVKM. The CDR3 DNA sequence: TGTGCCAGCAGTTTTCGTCAAGAGCAGTACTTC. It codes for CASSFRQEQYF.

This chain joins TRBV3-1 and TRBJ1-1, with D perhaps TRBD1 (6 bases). The CDR3 is 14 residues long. Germline V lookup: CDR1 LGHDT, CDR2 YNNKEL (reference sequence). V dropped 0 bases and J dropped 9 bases, with 14 bases sitting between them. The CDR3 region is CASSQDRTVRQAFF. In DNA form, the CDR3 reads TGTGCCAGCAGCCAAGACAGGACAGTCCGACAAGCTTTCTTT. Based on the CDR3 plus reference TRBV3-1 and TRBJ1-1, the full variable domain is DTAVSQTPKYLVTQMGNDKSIKCEQNLGHDTMYWYKQDSKKFLKIMFSYNNKELIINETVPNRFSPKSPDKAHLNLHINSLELGDSAVYFCASSQDRTVRQAFFGQGTRLTVV.

The V gene is TRBV11-1, the J gene TRBJ2-1; 8 bases fit TRBD1. The CDR3 loop spans 16 amino acids. Germline V CDR1 and CDR2: SGHAT, FQDESV (reference sequence). The ends lost 4 bases at V and 2 bases at J; junction bases unmatched: 7. CDR3 residues: CASSWGQVLTYNEQFF. CDR3 nucleotides: TGTGCCAGCAGCTGGGGACAGGTCCTCACCTACAATGAGCAGTTCTTC.

V usage is TRBV20-1 and J usage is TRBJ2-3; D is ambiguous. Germline values: CDR1 DFQATT, CDR2 SNEGSKA (reference sequence). The CDR3 sequence is 14 residues long. Trimming cost V 3 bases and J 11 bases, with 21 bases left between them. DNA for the CDR3: TGCAGTGCTAGTGAGATAAAAGGGCCGGAGAAGCAGTATTTT. Encoded protein: CSASEIKGPEKQYF.

Only a few counts were recorded for this clonotype. The genes are TRBV5-1 and TRBJ1-4, with 7 bases fitting TRBD1. CDR1 is SGHRS, CDR2 YFSETQ, per germline. The V and J ends lost 4 bases and 8 bases, in that order; junction bases with no gene match: 11. CDR3 length: 15 residues. This CDR3 is CASSPPGQQREKLFF. Here the CDR3 DNA reads TGCGCCAGCAGCCCGCCGGGACAGCAACGAGAAAAACTGTTTTTT. Combining the CDR3 with reference TRBV5-1 and TRBJ1-4 gives the whole variable domain KAGVTQTPRYLIKTRGQQVTLSCSPISGHRSVSWYQQTPGQGLQFLFEYFSETQRNKGNFPGRFSGRQFSNSRSEMNVSTLELGDSALYLCASSPPGQQREKLFFGSGTQLSVL.

This clonotype was counted ten times or more. The chain links TRBV4-1 to TRBJ1-2; D might be TRBD1 (5 bases). The CDR3 loop spans 15 amino acids. V shed 3 bases and J shed 4 bases, with 15 bases lying between them. Germline-derived CDR1 and CDR2 are MGHRA and YSYEKL. The CDR3 bases are TGCGCCAGCAGCCATGGCGGGACGGCAAGCTATGGCTACACCTTC. Encoded protein: CASSHGGTASYGYTF.

This chain joins TRBV7-9 and TRBJ2-1; 14 nucleotides match TRBD2. Germline CDR1 is SEHNR and CDR2 is FQNEAQ (reference sequence). There are 18 residues in the CDR3. Germline trimming cut 4 bases from V and 4 bases from J; bases unmatched to any gene: 9. The CDR3 nucleotides are TGTGCCAGCAGCTCAACGGGACTAGCGGGGGTGTTGTACAATGAGCAGTTCTTC. It is translated as CASSSTGLAGVLYNEQFF.

This clonotype was observed at least ten times. J is TRBJ1-3 and V is TRBV7-9; no definite D call. The V and J ends lost 0 bases and 0 bases respectively, with 9 bases between them. In germline, CDR1 is SEHNR, CDR2 FQNEAQ (reference sequence). There are 16 residues in the CDR3. CDR3 nucleotide sequence: TGTGCCAGCAGCTTAGCAGGATCCTACTCTGGAAACACCATATATTTT. As protein: CASSLAGSYSGNTIYF.

This clonotype has only a few counts. This chain connects TRBV18 to TRBJ2-1; TRBD1 might be the D (6 bases). The CDR3 extends over 17 amino acids. V was trimmed by 7 bases and J by 5 bases, leaving 24 bases between them. The germline V gene has CDR1 KGHSH and CDR2 LQKENI. This chain's CDR3 is CASYEVTGIQRDNEQFF. The CDR3 nucleotides are TGTGCCAGCTACGAGGTTACAGGGATCCAAAGGGACAATGAGCAGTTCTTC.

This clonotype was found a few times. The gene calls are TRBV7-8 and TRBJ2-1; 10 bases agree with TRBD2. This CDR3 is 16 amino acids long. CDR1 is SGHVS, CDR2 FQNEAQ, per germline. V shed 3 bases and J 7 bases; nucleotides not matched to a gene: 9. The CDR3 sequence is CASSFTTSGSVNEQFF. The CDR3 DNA follows: TGTGCCAGCAGCTTCACGACTAGCGGGTCGGTGAATGAGCAGTTCTTC.

This clonotype was seen ten or more times. The chain recombines TRBV20-1 with TRBJ2-3, with 9 bases identical to TRBD2. V dropped 0 bases and J dropped 5; count of bases not matched to a gene: 9. This CDR3 contains 16 residues. Germline CDR1 reads DFQATT; CDR2 reads SNEGSKA (reference sequence). CDR3 in amino acids: CSARDLASGIGDTQYF. CDR3 DNA sequence: TGCAGTGCTAGAGATCTGGCTAGCGGGATTGGAGATACGCAGTATTTT.

The CDR3 DNA sequence: TGCAGTGTTAAGACAGGGGGGAACGAGCAGTACTTC. Residues: CSVKTGGNEQYF. The chain recombines TRBV20-1 with TRBJ2-7; 9 bases agree with TRBD1. J lost 5 bases, V lost 7 bases, and 6 bases had no gene match. The CDR3 covers 12 residues. The germline V gene has CDR1 DFQATT and CDR2 SNEGSKA (reference sequence).

Only one count was recorded for this clonotype. The V gene is TRBV11-2, the J gene TRBJ1-5; D is unresolved. Germline CDR1 reads SGHAT; CDR2 reads FQNNGV. V was trimmed by 4 bases and J by 6 bases, leaving 7 bases between them. The CDR3 loop spans 12 amino acids. The chain's CDR3 is CASSSQPQPQHF. In DNA form, the CDR3 reads TGTGCCAGCAGCTCCCAGCCTCAGCCCCAGCATTTT.

The chain employs TRBV4-1 and TRBJ2-2; the match to TRBD1 covers 7 bases. V lost 0 bases to trimming and J lost 8 bases; unmatched junction nucleotides: 6. Germline V lookup: CDR1 MGHRA, CDR2 YSYEKL. CDR3 length: 15 amino acids. The CDR3 is CASSQEKTGRGELFF. CDR3 coding DNA: TGCGCCAGCAGCCAAGAAAAGACAGGGCGGGGGGAGCTGTTTTTT.

This clonotype has only a few counts. This chain joins TRBV27 and TRBJ2-2, with D possibly being TRBD1 (6 bases). The V gene lost 3 bases and the J gene lost 0 bases, with 11 bases spanning the gap. Germline lookup yields CDR1 MNHEY and CDR2 SMNVEV (reference sequence). The CDR3 runs to 16 residues. The CDR3 nucleotides read TGTGCCAGCAGTTTTATTGGACAGTCGAACACCGGGGAGCTGTTTTTT. It specifies CASSFIGQSNTGELFF.

This clonotype was observed at least ten times. This sequence joins TRBV6-6 and TRBJ1-5; 9 nucleotides agree with TRBD1. The ends lost 6 bases at V and 1 base at J; junction bases unmatched: 7. The CDR3 extends over 16 amino acids. Germline-derived CDR1 and CDR2 are MNHNY and SVGAGI (reference sequence). CDR3 loop: CASSHLGQGSNQPQHF. For the CDR3, the DNA is TGTGCCAGCAGCCATCTGGGACAGGGAAGCAATCAGCCCCAGCATTTT.

This clonotype was recorded a few times. The genes are TRBV6-2 or TRBV6-3 and TRBJ1-3; weak D call: TRBD1 (6 bases). The CDR3 spans 15 residues. The germline CDR1 and CDR2 sequences are MNHEY and SVGEGT. Trimming left V 2 bases short and J 5 bases short, with 13 bases between. The CDR3 DNA reads TGTGCCAGCAGTTACGGGACAATAAGTCGAAACACCATATATTTT. Amino acid sequence: CASSYGTISRNTIYF.

The sample holds a few counts of this clonotype. The chain is built from TRBV5-6 and TRBJ1-2; 7 positions agree with TRBD1. With V trimmed by 2 bases and J by 1 base, 5 bases remained unmatched. Per germline, CDR1 SGHDT and CDR2 YYEEEE. This CDR3 is built from 15 residues. This chain's CDR3 is CASSFGDRVNYGYTF. The DNA of the CDR3 is TGTGCCAGCAGCTTTGGGGACAGAGTTAACTATGGCTACACCTTC.

The rearrangement joins TRBV4-2 to TRBJ2-5; D is uncertain. Germline CDR1 reads LGHNA; CDR2 reads YNFKEQ. Trimming removed 3 bases at V and 0 bases at J, with 2 bases between. This CDR3 comprises 12 residues. CDR3 bases: TGTGCCAGCAGCCACGACCAAGAGACCCAGTACTTC. This codes for CASSHDQETQYF.

This clonotype has more than one count but fewer than ten. This sequence joins TRBV2 and TRBJ2-3, with 9 bases that match TRBD1. Germline CDR1 and CDR2: SNHLY and FYNNEI. Trimming removed 10 bases from V and 3 bases from J; junction bases left unmatched: 8. This CDR3 comprises 14 residues. CDR3 sequence reads: CATSNRGRTDTQYF. The CDR3, as DNA: TGTGCCACCTCAAACAGGGGGCGGACAGATACGCAGTATTTT.